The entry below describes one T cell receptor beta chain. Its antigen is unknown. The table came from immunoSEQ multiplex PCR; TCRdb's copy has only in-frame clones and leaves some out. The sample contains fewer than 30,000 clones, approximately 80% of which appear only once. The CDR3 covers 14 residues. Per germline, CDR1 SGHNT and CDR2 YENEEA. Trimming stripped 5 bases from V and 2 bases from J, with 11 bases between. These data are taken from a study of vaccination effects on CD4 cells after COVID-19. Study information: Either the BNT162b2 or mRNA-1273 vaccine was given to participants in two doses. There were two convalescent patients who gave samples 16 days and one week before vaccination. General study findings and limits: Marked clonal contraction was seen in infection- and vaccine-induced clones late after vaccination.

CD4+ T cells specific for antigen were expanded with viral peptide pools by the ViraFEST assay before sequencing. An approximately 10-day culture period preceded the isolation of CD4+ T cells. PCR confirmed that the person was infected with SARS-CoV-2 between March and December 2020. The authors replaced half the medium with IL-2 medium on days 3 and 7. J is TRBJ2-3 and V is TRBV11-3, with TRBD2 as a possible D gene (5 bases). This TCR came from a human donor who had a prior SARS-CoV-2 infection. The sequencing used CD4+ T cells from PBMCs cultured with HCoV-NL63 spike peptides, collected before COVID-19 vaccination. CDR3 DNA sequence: TGTGCCAGCAGCCGTGATCGGGACACAGATACGCAGTATTTT. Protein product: CASSRDRDTDTQYF.